This T cell receptor (beta chain) originates from a study of response to subunit inactivated influenza vaccine. With 4 bases clipped from V and 6 bases from J, the junction kept 7 bases outside the gene matches. There are 14 residues in the CDR3. Germline values: CDR1 SEHNR, CDR2 FQNEAQ (reference sequence). Using its own MiXCR run on the RT-PCR reads, TCRdb lists one record per CDR3 protein. The sample contains hundreds of thousands of distinct CDR3 sequences, approximately 11% of which appear only once. This clonotype was sampled from a man aged 45-60 years who received an inactivated influenza vaccine. Here the sequenced sample was PBMCs from blood, taken about 40 days after vaccination. This chain joins TRBV7-9 and TRBJ1-1; TRBD1 matches at 8 bases. CDR3 bases: TGTGCCAGCAGCTCACAAGGGACAGGCCCTGAAGCTTTCTTT. As protein: CASSSQGTGPEAFF.